A selection of T cell receptor beta chains follows, all from one sample in a study of CD8+ T cells in alopecia areata. Some clones are missing from TCRdb's copy, which holds only in-frame ones; the method was immunoSEQ multiplex PCR. The sample lists roughly 120,000 clones; about 50% were seen once. Sequences were derived from CD4+ T cells sorted from blood, sampled at week 4, from a patient treated with tofacitinib. Receptor source: a human donor with alopecia areata. Both conserved end residues are part of each CDR3. The order of the fields is V gene, J gene, CDR3 protein.

V: TRBV25-1; J: TRBJ1-2; CDR3: CASSESPDGNYGYTF
V: TRBV7-2; J: TRBJ1-4; CDR3: CASSRSGTANEKLFF
V: TRBV11-2; J: TRBJ2-4; CDR3: CASSPRVGEENIQYF
V: TRBV29-1; J: TRBJ1-1; CDR3: CSGRGRMNTEAFF
V: TRBV5-1; J: TRBJ2-5; CDR3: CASSLKQPGLQETQYF
V: TRBV30; J: TRBJ2-1; CDR3: CAWNRQGVNEQFF
V: TRBV13; J: TRBJ1-5; CDR3: CASSSTGTGRYSNQPQHF
V: TRBV30; J: TRBJ2-5; CDR3: CAWSVGQMVSETQYF
V: TRBV4-1; J: TRBJ2-1; CDR3: CASSQVRLVKGDEQFF
V: TRBV29-1; J: TRBJ2-1; CDR3: CSARLGVARSYNEQFF
V: TRBV14; J: TRBJ2-3; CDR3: CASSRAVGQFTAYF
V: TRBV7-9; J: TRBJ1-5; CDR3: CASSLDQLGQPQHF
V: TRBV2; J: TRBJ1-6; CDR3: CASSDVGPPASPLHF
V: TRBV29-1; J: TRBJ2-7; CDR3: CSVEDRTVEQYF
V: TRBV6-4; J: TRBJ2-2; CDR3: CASSENRASGELFF
V: TRBV30; J: TRBJ2-3; CDR3: CAWRPLAGGADTQYF
V: TRBV15; J: TRBJ1-1; CDR3: CATSTDRGGNTEAFF
V: TRBV29-1; J: TRBJ2-1; CDR3: CSVENDRTYNEQFF
V: TRBV4-1; J: TRBJ2-7; CDR3: CASSQRLRDRGGPSYEQYF
V: TRBV23-1; J: TRBJ2-1; CDR3: CASTIAGFNNEQFF
V: TRBV5-6; J: TRBJ2-7; CDR3: CASSQLDRGYEQYF
V: TRBV4-1; J: TRBJ1-1; CDR3: CASSQDRGPEAFF
V: TRBV30; J: TRBJ2-1; CDR3: CAWELREASYNEQFF
V: TRBV5-4; J: TRBJ2-5; CDR3: CASSLGGQGAGGETQYF
V: TRBV2; J: TRBJ2-1; CDR3: CASREREGRGEQFF
V: TRBV4-1; J: TRBJ1-5; CDR3: CASSQAPPGMRSNQPQHF
V: TRBV29-1; J: TRBJ2-3; CDR3: CSVELLVGDTQYF